This T cell receptor beta chain emerged from a study of early T cells in non-severe SARS-CoV-2 infection. Study at large: Sequenced material consisted of bulk RNA (from unsorted whole blood), and chains were unpaired.

Study observations and caveats: Database matching using VDJdb favored anti-spike CD8 responses, with private and CD4 specificities left missing.

Tagging with unique molecular identifiers was applied to individual cDNA molecules. TCRdb reanalysed the 5' RACE reads using MiXCR and keeps one entry per CDR3 protein. The repertoire holds roughly 97,000 distinct CDR3 sequences, approximately 10% seen once, with approximately 4.5% in the top ten. In this sample, this clonotype turned up a few times. Its antigen is as yet unknown. Germline-derived CDR1 and CDR2 are KGHDR and SFDVKD. V lost 5 bases to trimming and J lost 3 bases, with 16 bases between them. The CDR3 runs to 16 residues. The receptor was derived from an adult who was a healthcare worker with PCR-confirmed SARS-CoV-2 infection or an uninfected control (not recorded which). V usage is TRBV24-1 and J usage is TRBJ2-1; D ambiguous. Sequencing used whole blood, obtained at baseline. The chain's CDR3 is CATSALRPGFYNEQFF. CDR3 bases: TGTGCCACCAGTGCACTCCGGCCCGGGTTCTACAATGAGCAGTTCTTC.